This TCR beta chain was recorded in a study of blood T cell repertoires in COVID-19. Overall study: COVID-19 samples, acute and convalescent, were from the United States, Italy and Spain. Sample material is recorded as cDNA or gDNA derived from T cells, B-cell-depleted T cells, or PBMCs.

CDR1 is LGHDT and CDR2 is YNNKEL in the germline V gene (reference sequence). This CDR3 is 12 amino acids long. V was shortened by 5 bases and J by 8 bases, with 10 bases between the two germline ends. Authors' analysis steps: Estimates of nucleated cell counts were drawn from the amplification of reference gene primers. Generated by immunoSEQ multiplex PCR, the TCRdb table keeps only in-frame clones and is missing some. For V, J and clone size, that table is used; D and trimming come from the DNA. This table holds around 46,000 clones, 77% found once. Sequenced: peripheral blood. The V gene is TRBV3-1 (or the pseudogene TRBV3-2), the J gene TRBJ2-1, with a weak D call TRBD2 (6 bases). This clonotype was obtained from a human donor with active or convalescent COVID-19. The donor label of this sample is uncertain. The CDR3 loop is CASSVWEDEQFF. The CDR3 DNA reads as TGTGCCAGCAGCGTATGGGAGGATGAGCAGTTCTTC.